This T cell receptor (beta chain) was observed in a study of beta chain features in type 1 diabetes. Notes on the study in general: In these data, an HLA type influence on TCRB rearrangement remained unresolved. Since sequencing was performed on cDNA, cells with high TCR expression could be over-represented.

There are a few counts of this clone. Its cognate antigen is unknown. CDR1 is SGHTA and CDR2 is FQGNSA in the germline V gene. The CDR3 consists of 13 residues. V lost 2 bases and J 3 bases, leaving 8 bases between the germline ends. The investigators reverse transcribed all of the isolated RNA, so they sequenced expressed TCRB transcripts. The protocol was immunoSEQ multiplex PCR, while the TCRdb copy is restricted to in-frame clones and leaves out a portion. The repertoire holds hundreds of thousands of clones, with roughly 16% as singletons. The rearrangement links TRBV7-2 to TRBJ2-7; no definite D call. The clonotype comes from a woman between 18 and 29 years old in good health. The specimen was naive CD4+ T cells from blood. The CDR3 sequence: CASSLWVNYEQYF. The CDR3 bases are TGTGCCAGCAGCTTATGGGTAAACTACGAGCAGTACTTC. The complete variable domain, with remaining parts taken from reference TRBV7-2 and TRBJ2-7, reads GAGVSQSPSNKVTEKGKDVELRCDPISGHTALYWYRQSLGQGLEFLIYFQGNSAPDKSGLPSDRFSAERTGGSVSTLTIQRTQQEDSAVYLCASSLWVNYEQYFGPGTRLTVT.